This TCR beta chain derives from a study of cytomegalovirus exposure and HLA in healthy donors. The PCR employed 60 Vbeta primers together with 13 Jbeta primers. Sequencing used immunoSEQ multiplex PCR; TCRdb keeps in-frame clones, though not all of them. The repertoire has 100,000 to 150,000 clones, roughly 88% of them found once; the top ten carry roughly 2.5%. This CDR3 has 14 amino acids. Germline V CDR1 and CDR2: KGHSH, LQKENI. Trimming removed 0 bases at V and 3 bases at J, with 8 bases between. Sample: PBMCs. The chain recombines TRBV18 with TRBJ1-1; D not certain. The origin of this receptor is a man aged 50 to 59 in good health and CMV-seronegative. The CDR3 sequence is CASSPPRTDTEAFF. The CDR3 region has the DNA TGTGCCAGCTCACCACCGAGAACAGACACTGAAGCTTTCTTT.